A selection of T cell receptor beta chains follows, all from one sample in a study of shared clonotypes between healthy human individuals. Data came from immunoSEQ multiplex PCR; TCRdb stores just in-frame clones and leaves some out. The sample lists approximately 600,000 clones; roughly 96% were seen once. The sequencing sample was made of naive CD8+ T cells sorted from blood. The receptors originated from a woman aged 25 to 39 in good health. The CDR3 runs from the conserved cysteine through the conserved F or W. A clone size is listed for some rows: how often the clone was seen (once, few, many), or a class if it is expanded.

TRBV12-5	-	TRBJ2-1	CASGVTGNEQFF
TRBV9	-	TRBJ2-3	CASSASYNLPGDGQYF
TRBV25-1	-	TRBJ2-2	CASTYRLIGTGELFF
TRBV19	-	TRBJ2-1	CASSDVFDSYNEQFF
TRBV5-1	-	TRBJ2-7	CASSPLSGRNYEQYF
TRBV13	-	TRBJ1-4	CASSPGRGDEKLFF
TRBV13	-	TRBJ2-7	CASSPGTGTAEQYF
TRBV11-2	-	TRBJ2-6	CASSYTASGANVLTF
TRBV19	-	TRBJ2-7	CASSDELRGGPYEQYF
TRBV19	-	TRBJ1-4	CASSIIGGHRGEKLFF
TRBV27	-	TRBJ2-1	CASSLSGSRNEQFF
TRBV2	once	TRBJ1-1	CASVTGGNTEAFF
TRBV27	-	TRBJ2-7	CASSVAGGSVGSYEQYF
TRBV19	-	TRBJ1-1	CASNIGGATEAFF
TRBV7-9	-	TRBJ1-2	CASSRGRDRVNYGYTF
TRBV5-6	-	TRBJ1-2	CASSLEPGTPNYGYTF
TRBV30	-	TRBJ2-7	CAWSETGALGEQYF
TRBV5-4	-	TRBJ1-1	CASSFPGGGEAFF
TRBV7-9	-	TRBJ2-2	CASSQTGPGELFF
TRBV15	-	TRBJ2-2	CATSRDEGVGELFF
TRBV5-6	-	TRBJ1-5	CASSLIGGKQPQHF
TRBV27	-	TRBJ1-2	CASSFAGGGYGYTF
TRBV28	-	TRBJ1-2	CASSFSDRVDGYTF
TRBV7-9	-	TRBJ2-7	CASSLESREYEQYF